The 25 T cell receptor beta chains listed next were all sequenced from one sample in a study of Graves' ophthalmopathy and Graves' hyperthyroidism. Researchers took RNA transcripts and amplified TCR beta CDR3 regions from them. First-round RT-PCR with HTBI primers preceded a second-round multiplex PCR. TCRdb redid the calling of the multiplex PCR reads with MiXCR, one entry per CDR3 protein. This table holds hundreds of thousands of distinct CDR3 sequences, about two fifths found once. The sequenced material came from peripheral blood. The receptors here all came from an adult man with Graves' ophthalmopathy.

As for this clonotype: This may come from a read error, since a much larger clone is one base off. The genes are TRBV2 and TRBJ1-2; 9 bases align to TRBD1. Germline V gene sequence: CDR1 SNHLY, CDR2 FYNNEI. Trimming removed 5 bases from V and 8 bases from J; junction bases left unmatched: 3. The CDR3 spans 12 residues. CDR3 nucleotides: TGTGCCAGCAGTACTACAGGGGGCGGCTACACCTTC. Translated: CASSTTGGGYTF.

Ten or more counts support this clonotype. The rearrangement uses TRBV12-3 or TRBV12-4 and TRBJ1-2, with unresolved D. The CDR3 spans 12 residues. V was cut by 8 bases and J by 5 bases, with 12 bases left in between. The CDR3 DNA follows: TGTGCCAGCGCCGGAGCCATTTATGGCTACACCTTC. Translation gives CASAGAIYGYTF.

Remarks on this clonotype: A much more abundant neighbour one base away suggests this may be a read error. V usage is TRBV6-2 or TRBV6-3 and J usage is TRBJ1-2, with 7 bases aligning to TRBD1. CDR3 size: 13 residues. The germline gives CDR1 MNHEY, CDR2 SVGEGT. V dropped 5 bases and J dropped 3; count of bases not matched to a gene: 3. The CDR3 protein is CASSGDSYYGYTF. The CDR3 DNA reads TGTGCCAGCAGTGGGGACAGCTACTATGGCTACACCTTC.

This chain joins TRBV29-1 and TRBJ1-2, with D perhaps TRBD1 (5 bases). The V end lost 3 bases, the J end lost 5 bases, and 7 bases lay between the germline ends. Germline V lookup: CDR1 SQVTM, CDR2 ANQGSEA. This CDR3 spans 11 amino acids. The CDR3 region is CSVDTGYGYTF. DNA for the CDR3: TGCAGCGTTGATACAGGTTATGGCTACACCTTC.

This chain connects TRBV7-4 to TRBJ2-5; 11 bases are shared with TRBD2. CDR1 is SGHVT and CDR2 is SQSDAQ in the germline V gene. Trimming at V came to 5 bases and at J to 5 bases, leaving 7 bases not matched to a gene. CDR3 size: 15 residues. In DNA, the CDR3 is TGTGCCAGCAGCGTACCTTCTAGCGGGGGGGAGACCCAGTACTTC. Translating gives CASSVPSSGGETQYF.

This clonotype came up once. This sequence joins TRBV6-5 and TRBJ1-2; D is unresolved. CDR1 MNHEY and CDR2 SVGAGI come from the germline V gene. Trimming removed 5 bases from V and 0 bases from J, with 13 bases in between. CDR3 size: 15 residues. The CDR3 sequence is CASSAREGANYGYTF. The CDR3 coding sequence is TGTGCCAGCAGTGCCCGCGAGGGCGCTAACTATGGCTACACCTTC.

This clonotype has just one count. The V gene is TRBV25-1, the J gene TRBJ1-4; D is perhaps TRBD1 (6 bases). The V gene lost 4 bases and the J gene lost 9 bases, with 15 bases spanning the gap. The CDR3 sequence is 14 residues long. CDR1 and CDR2 (germline): MGHDK, SYGVNS. CDR3 loop: CASSATGHPKKLFF. The CDR3 nucleotides are TGTGCCAGCAGTGCAACGGGACATCCAAAAAAACTGTTTTTT.

This clonotype was recorded many times. This chain joins TRBV29-1 and TRBJ2-2; TRBD2 matches 9 bases. V shed 0 bases, J shed 1 base, and the junction held 6 bases outside the gene matches. Germline V CDR1 and CDR2: SQVTM, ANQGSEA. The CDR3 length is 17 residues. CDR3 in amino acids: CSVEDQSSGGNTGELFF. The CDR3 nucleotides are TGCAGCGTTGAAGATCAGAGTAGCGGGGGGAACACCGGGGAGCTGTTTTTT.

This clonotype was recorded a few times. This sequence joins TRBV27 and TRBJ1-2; perhaps TRBD1 as D (6 bases). This CDR3 spans 16 amino acids. V gave up 4 bases and J gave up 2 bases, with 17 bases separating them. CDR1 and CDR2 from the germline V gene are MNHEY and SMNVEV (reference sequence). The CDR3 DNA reads as TGTGCCAGCAGTTCAAAACCTACAGGGTCCAACTATGGCTACACCTTC. This sequence encodes CASSSKPTGSNYGYTF.

Only one count was recorded for this clonotype. At one end, the junction sequence differs from germline, possibly due to a read error. The chain carries TRBV27 and TRBJ2-7; D perhaps matches TRBD2 (6 bases). In germline, CDR1 is MNHEY, CDR2 SMNVEV (reference sequence). The CDR3 consists of 12 residues. CDR3 nucleotide sequence: TGTGCCAGCAGGTTATGGGGAGGCGAGCAGTACTTC. This gives the protein CASRLWGGEQYF.

The CDR3 reads CASGFTDQETQYF. CDR3 DNA sequence: TGTGCTAGTGGTTTTACAGACCAAGAGACCCAGTACTTC. This chain connects TRBV12-3 or TRBV12-4 to TRBJ2-5; D remains unclear. The CDR3 is made up of 13 amino acids.

The gene calls are TRBV4-3 and TRBJ1-4, with D unclear. The CDR3 is 15 amino acids. V shed 0 bases and J shed 3 bases, with 8 bases lying between them. CDR1 is LGHNA, CDR2 YSLEER, per germline. CDR3 bases: TGCGCCAGCAGCCAAGAGGGAGTAGCTAATGAAAAACTGTTTTTT. This gives the protein CASSQEGVANEKLFF.

This clonotype was counted at least ten times. The chain joins TRBV2 to TRBJ1-1, with no clear D. The CDR3 has 15 residues. Germline values: CDR1 SNHLY, CDR2 FYNNEI. V lost 5 bases and J lost 3, with 16 bases in between. The CDR3 is CASSKTRTGDTEAFF. In DNA form, the CDR3 reads TGTGCCAGCAGTAAAACGCGGACGGGCGACACTGAAGCTTTCTTT.

About this clonotype itself: A much larger clone is a single base away; this may be a read error. The V and J genes are TRBV11-2 and TRBJ1-1; possibly TRBD1 for D (5 bases). This CDR3 region has 15 residues. Germline V lookup: CDR1 SGHAT, CDR2 FQNNGV. CDR3 bases: TGTGCCGGCAGCTCGCGGACCCGGGACCCCACTGAAGCTTTCTTT. It translates to CAGSSRTRDPTEAFF.

In its sample, this clonotype was seen a few times. The DNA for the CDR3 is TGTGCCAGCAATCGACTGAACTCCTACGAGCAGTACTTC. Translated: CASNRLNSYEQYF. The chain uses TRBV6-6 and TRBJ2-7; D gene uncertain. This CDR3 spans 13 amino acids. Germline lookup yields CDR1 MNHNY and CDR2 SVGAGI (reference sequence). The ends were cut back, 7 bases at V and 0 bases at J, with 10 bases in the middle.

The sample holds a few counts of this clonotype. For the CDR3, the DNA is TGTGCCAGCTCAGCGAGACAGACTAACTATGGCTACACCTTC. Its translation is CASSARQTNYGYTF. The chain links TRBV18 to TRBJ1-2, with D possibly TRBD1 on 5 matching bases. Germline-derived CDR1 and CDR2 are KGHSH and LQKENI. V gave up 5 bases and J gave up 0 bases, with 10 bases separating them. This CDR3 region has 14 residues.

The gene calls are TRBV30 and TRBJ1-1; D remains unclear. Germline V CDR1 and CDR2: GTSNPN, SVGIG (reference sequence). The V end was cut by 7 bases, the J end by 0 bases, with 21 bases between. The CDR3 is made up of 16 amino acids. CDR3 bases: TGTGCCTCATCAGGAAGGGAGAGGGCCATGAACACTGAAGCTTTCTTT. This gives the protein CASSGRERAMNTEAFF.

The rearrangement links TRBV7-9 to TRBJ2-2, with D possibly TRBD1 on 5 matching bases. The ends were cut back, 6 bases at V and 5 bases at J, with 16 bases in the middle. Germline V gene sequence: CDR1 SEHNR, CDR2 FQNEAQ (reference sequence). The CDR3 extends over 15 amino acids. CDR3: CASRKAGIETGELFF. CDR3 nucleotide sequence: TGTGCCAGCAGGAAAGCAGGGATCGAAACCGGGGAGCTGTTTTTT.

For this clonotype: A much larger clonotype is one base distant, so this may be a read error. The V call is TRBV20-1, the J call TRBJ2-5; 8 bases fit TRBD2. The ends lost 1 base at V and 4 bases at J; junction bases unmatched: 5. The V gene's germline CDR1 is DFQATT and CDR2 SNEGSKA (reference sequence). This CDR3 spans 14 amino acids. CDR3 loop: CSARGGGGSETQYF. The CDR3 coding sequence is TGCAGTGCTAGAGGAGGCGGGGGGTCAGAGACCCAGTACTTC.

V usage is TRBV7-9 and J usage is TRBJ2-7; D not resolved. The germline gives CDR1 SEHNR, CDR2 FQNEAQ (reference sequence). The CDR3 is 15 amino acids. The ends were cut back, 4 bases at V and 0 bases at J, with 13 bases in the middle. The CDR3 here is CASSSFLRASYEQYF. The DNA for the CDR3 is TGTGCCAGCAGCTCCTTCCTCCGGGCCTCCTACGAGCAGTACTTC.

The chain combines TRBV10-3 with TRBJ1-1; possible D gene TRBD1, 6 bases. The germline V gene has CDR1 ENHRY and CDR2 SYGVKD. The V end lost 10 bases, the J end lost 0 bases, and 15 bases lay between the germline ends. This CDR3 contains 14 residues. CDR3 protein: CASVRTGLNTEAFF. The CDR3 region has the DNA TGTGCCAGCGTCAGAACAGGGCTGAACACTGAAGCTTTCTTT.

The chain links TRBV5-1 to TRBJ1-2, with TRBD1 matching over 10 bases. This CDR3 region has 15 residues. Per germline, CDR1 SGHRS and CDR2 YFSETQ. J was trimmed by 8 bases and V by 5 bases; bases with no gene match: 12. This CDR3 reads CASSPAGTGDRGYTF. CDR3 DNA: TGCGCCAGCAGTCCCGCCGGGACAGGGGATCGCGGCTACACCTTC.

In regard to this clonotype: This may be a read error: a much more frequent sequence differs by one nucleotide. The chain is built from TRBV7-9 and TRBJ2-2, with 7 bases aligning to TRBD2. The germline CDR1 and CDR2 sequences are SEHNR and FQNEAQ (reference sequence). There are 14 residues in the CDR3. The CDR3 DNA reads as TGCGCCAGCAGCTCTGGGGGGGGCACCGGGGAGCTGTTTTTT. It translates to CASSSGGGTGELFF.

This chain uses TRBV20-1 with TRBJ1-3; the D is unclear. The V and J ends lost 4 bases and 0 bases respectively, with 10 bases between them. Germline V CDR1 and CDR2: DFQATT, SNEGSKA (reference sequence). CDR3 length: 14 residues. The CDR3 DNA sequence: TGCAGTGCTAAATCTGGGGTCTCTGGAAACACCATATATTTT. It codes for CSAKSGVSGNTIYF.

This clonotype has a single count. The chain recombines TRBV10-3 with TRBJ2-6, with D maybe TRBD2 (6 bases). The CDR3 is made up of 14 amino acids. From germline, CDR1 is ENHRY and CDR2 SYGVKD. V gave up 6 bases and J gave up 5 bases, with 11 bases separating them. CDR3 in DNA: TGTGCCATCAGGGAGGGAGAGTGGGCCAACGTCCTGACTTTC. Translation: CAIREGEWANVLTF.